The 4 T cell receptor beta chains below all came from one sample that was sequenced in a study of post-analysis software for immune sequencing data. Overall study results and limits: Four or five TRBV segments, including TRBV5-6, TRBV5-1 and TRBV20-1, were more frequent in patients than controls.

Unique-molecular-identifier-tagged TCR beta cDNA libraries were used. A single record per CDR3 protein comes from TCRdb applying MiXCR to the PCR reads. The sample has roughly 410,000 distinct CDR3 sequences; roughly 38% are singletons. Their antigens are not known. The sequenced sample consisted of blood. The receptors originated from a girl between 5 and 17 years old with multiple sclerosis.

This clonotype was picked up a small number of times. This chain uses TRBV7-9 with TRBJ1-1; D gene unclear. Germline V gene lookup returns CDR1 SEHNR and CDR2 FQNEAQ (reference sequence). The CDR3 totals 17 residues. With 4 bases removed from V and 0 bases from J, the gap between germline ends came to 18 bases. The CDR3 coding sequence is TGTGCCAGCAGCTCCCGGCGGGGTTCGGTTATGAACACTGAAGCTTTCTTT. Translating gives CASSSRRGSVMNTEAFF.

This chain connects TRBV20-1 to TRBJ1-6; D is undetermined. The germline gives CDR1 DFQATT, CDR2 SNEGSKA (reference sequence). Trimming removed 3 bases at V and 0 bases at J, with 6 bases between. This CDR3 spans 14 amino acids. For the CDR3, the DNA is TGCAGTGCTAGGTTTAGCTCCTATAATTCACCCCTCCACTTT. As protein: CSARFSSYNSPLHF.

This clonotype turned up a few times. This rearrangement joins TRBV11-2 to TRBJ1-2; 7 bases fit TRBD1. With V trimmed by 4 bases and J by 7 bases, 15 bases remained unmatched. Germline-derived CDR1 and CDR2 are SGHAT and FQNNGV. The CDR3 is 16 amino acids. The CDR3: CASSSPTGTALGGYTF. The CDR3 DNA is TGTGCCAGCAGCTCCCCAACCGGGACAGCGTTAGGTGGCTACACCTTC.

The rearrangement links TRBV21-1 to TRBJ2-7; the table's TRBD1 call for D was not verified on the DNA. The closer fit of TRBJ2-4 to the DNA end suggests the J call may be wrong. TRBV21-1 is a recognized pseudogene. The CDR3 is made up of 19 amino acids. The CDR3 DNA sequence: TGTGCCAGCAGCAAAGACCTCCCCCGGGACAGGGGGGCCAAAAACATTCAGTACTTC. This codes for CASSKDLPRDRGAKNIQYF.